This TCR beta chain was sequenced in a study of cytomegalovirus exposure and HLA in healthy donors. The PCR contained 60 Vbeta and 13 Jbeta primers. Clones were sequenced by immunoSEQ multiplex PCR, and TCRdb holds only the in-frame ones, with some missing. The data contain 100,000 to 150,000 clones, about 76% of them singletons. Overall study results and limits: TCR association rates varied by HLA locus in a later analysis, with DRB1 highest and HLA-C lowest. In a later analysis, a missense DCLRE1C variant was linked to TCR beta V- and J-gene trimming. Further analysis was carried out later, and it showed several of the most significant clusters appearing linked to common viral pathogens. Certain indistinguishable V segments, among them TRBV6-2 and TRBV6-3, were excluded.

Regarding this clone: As yet, its antigen is unknown.

Germline CDR1 MGHRA, CDR2 YSYEKL. CDR3 size: 15 residues. The sequenced sample was PBMCs. The source of this sequence is a man in his late teens or twenties in good health and CMV-seronegative. The V gene is TRBV4-1, the J gene TRBJ2-5, with D possibly being TRBD1 (5 bases). The DNA matches TRBJ2-7 better at its end, which makes the J call doubtful. The CDR3 nucleotides are TGCGCCAGCAGCCTCCAGCAGGGTATGGACTACGAGCAGTACTTC. It specifies CASSLQQGMDYEQYF.